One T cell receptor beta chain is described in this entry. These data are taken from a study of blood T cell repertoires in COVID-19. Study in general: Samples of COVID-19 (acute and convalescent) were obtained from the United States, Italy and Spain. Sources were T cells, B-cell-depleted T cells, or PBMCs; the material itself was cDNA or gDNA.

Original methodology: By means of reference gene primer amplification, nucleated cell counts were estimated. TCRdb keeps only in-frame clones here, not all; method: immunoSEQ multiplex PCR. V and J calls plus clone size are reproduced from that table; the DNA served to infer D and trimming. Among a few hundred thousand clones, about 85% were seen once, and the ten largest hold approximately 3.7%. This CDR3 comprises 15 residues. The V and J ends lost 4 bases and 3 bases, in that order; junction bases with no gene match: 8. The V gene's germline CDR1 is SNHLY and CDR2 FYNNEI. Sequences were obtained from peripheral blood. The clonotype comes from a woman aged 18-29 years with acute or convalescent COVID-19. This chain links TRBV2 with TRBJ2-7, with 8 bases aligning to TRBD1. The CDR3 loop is CASSGTGSLGYEQYF. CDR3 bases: TGTGCCAGCAGTGGGACAGGGAGCTTGGGCTACGAGCAGTACTTC.